This TCR beta chain came from a study of control samples from healthy donors and cancer patients. Data came from immunoSEQ multiplex PCR; TCRdb stores just in-frame clones and leaves some out. Here the sample spans around 94,000 clones, over 75% being singletons. Germline V gene data show CDR1 as MNHEY and CDR2 as SVGAGI. The trim removed 8 bases at V and 3 bases at J, leaving 7 bases unmatched. The CDR3 is 13 amino acids. Sequencing input: blood. The receptor was isolated from a woman between 18 and 29 years old in good health. The rearrangement joins TRBV6-5 to TRBJ2-7; 7 nucleotides line up with TRBD1. CDR3 sequence (DNA): TGTGCCAGCCACAGGGGAATCTACTACGAGCAGTACTTC. Protein: CASHRGIYYEQYF.